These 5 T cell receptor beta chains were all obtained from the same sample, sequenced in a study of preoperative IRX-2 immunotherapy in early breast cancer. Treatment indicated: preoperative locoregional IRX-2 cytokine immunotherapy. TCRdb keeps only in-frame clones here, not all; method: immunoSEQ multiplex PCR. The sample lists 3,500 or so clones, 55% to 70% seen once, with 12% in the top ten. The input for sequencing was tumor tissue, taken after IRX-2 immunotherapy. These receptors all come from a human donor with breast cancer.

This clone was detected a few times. CDR3 residues: CASSISGPRETQYF. DNA for the CDR3: TGTGCCAGTAGTATTAGTGGCCCACGGGAGACCCAGTACTTC. The chain has TRBV19 and TRBJ2-5; unclear D gene. The CDR3 runs 14 residues. V lost 3 bases to trimming and J lost 5 bases, with 13 bases between them. Germline CDR1 LNHDA, CDR2 SQIVND (reference sequence).

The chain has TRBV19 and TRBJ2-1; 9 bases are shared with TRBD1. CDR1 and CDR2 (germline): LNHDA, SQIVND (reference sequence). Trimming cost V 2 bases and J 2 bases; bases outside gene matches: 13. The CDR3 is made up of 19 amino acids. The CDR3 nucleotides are TGTGCCAGTAGTATAACAGGGGGCCGTACTATATCCCCCTACAATGAGCAGTTCTTC. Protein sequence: CASSITGGRTISPYNEQFF.

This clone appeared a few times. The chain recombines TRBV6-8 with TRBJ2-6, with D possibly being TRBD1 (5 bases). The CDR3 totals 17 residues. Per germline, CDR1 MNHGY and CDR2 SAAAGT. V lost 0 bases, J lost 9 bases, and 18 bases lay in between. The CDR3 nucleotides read TGTGCCAGCAGTTACTCGATTACAGGATCAGGTGGCAACGTCCTGACTTTC. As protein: CASSYSITGSGGNVLTF.

CDR3 bases: TGTGCCAGCAGCGCCAGGGGATCTGGGGCCAACGTCCTGACTTTC. This encodes CASSARGSGANVLTF. The gene calls are TRBV11-3 and TRBJ2-6; TRBD1 is a possible D gene (6 bases). V dropped 5 bases and J dropped 1 base, with 9 bases sitting between them. The CDR3 runs 15 residues. Germline loops: CDR1 SGHNT, CDR2 YENEEA.

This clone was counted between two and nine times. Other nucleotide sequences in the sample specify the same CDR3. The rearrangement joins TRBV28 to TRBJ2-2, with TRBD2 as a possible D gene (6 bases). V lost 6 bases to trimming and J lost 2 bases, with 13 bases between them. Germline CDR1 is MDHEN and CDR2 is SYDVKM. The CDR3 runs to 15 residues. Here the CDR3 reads CASSPGTPNTGELFF. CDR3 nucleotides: TGTGCCAGCAGCCCCGGGACTCCTAACACCGGGGAGCTGTTTTTT.